One and the same sample provided the 13 T cell receptor beta chains below, sequenced in a study of blood T cells in healthy people across ages. A second PCR, run for about 7 to 11 cycles, used a sample-barcoded 5' primer plus a J-beta primer mix. From the 5' RACE reads, TCRdb called clonotypes with MiXCR, one entry per CDR3 protein. This sample has 750,000 to 1,000,000 distinct CDR3 sequences, with under 35% found just once. The same data also went into a second study, on T cells of mothers and their children.

Specimen: blood. These receptors were obtained from a middle-aged woman in good health.

This clonotype was observed at least ten times. The genes are TRBV20-1 and TRBJ2-7; TRBD1 matches at 7 bases. Trimming took 5 bases from V and 6 from J; bases not matched to a gene: 10. Germline CDR1 and CDR2: DFQATT and SNEGSKA (reference sequence). The CDR3 covers 13 residues. CDR3: CSAARGRDSEQYF. CDR3 nucleotide sequence: TGCAGTGCTGCGAGGGGGCGCGATAGCGAGCAGTACTTC.

Note on this clonotype: A clone one base away is much larger, so this may be a read error. As DNA, the CDR3 is TGTGCCAGCTCACCCCCGAATTCCCACGAGCAGTACTTC. Protein sequence: CASSPPNSHEQYF. The gene calls are TRBV18 and TRBJ2-7; D uncertain. The length of the CDR3 is 13 residues. Trimming left V 3 bases short and J 5 bases short, with 11 bases between. CDR1 and CDR2 (germline): KGHSH, LQKENI. Full variable domain (remainder filled in from reference TRBV18 and TRBJ2-7): NAGVMQNPRHLVRRRGQEARLRCSPMKGHSHVYWYRQLPEEGLKFMVYLQKENIIDESGMPKERFSAEFPKEGPSILRIQQVVRGDSAAYFCASSPPNSHEQYFGPGTRLTVT.

This chain uses TRBV5-1 with TRBJ1-4; 8 bases align to TRBD1. The CDR3 covers 13 residues. The germline CDR1 and CDR2 sequences are SGHRS and YFSETQ. V trimming: 4 bases; J trimming: 8 bases; junction bases outside the gene matches: 4. CDR3 sequence (DNA): TGCGCCAGCAGCCTCGACAGGGGAGAAAAACTGTTTTTT. It is translated as CASSLDRGEKLFF.

This clonotype has just a few counts. The V and J genes are TRBV7-3 and TRBJ2-3; D is possibly TRBD2 (6 bases). The germline V and J ends were trimmed by 3 bases and 2 bases, with 9 bases remaining between them. CDR3 size: 14 residues. Germline CDR1 and CDR2: SGHTA and FQGTGA. The DNA for the CDR3 is TGTGCCAGCAGCTTCTCGGGGGACACAGATACGCAGTATTTT. The encoded protein is CASSFSGDTDTQYF.

This clonotype was counted ten times or more. This chain uses TRBV4-3 with TRBJ2-1, with TRBD2 matching 11 bases. Trimming cost V 3 bases and J 9 bases; bases outside gene matches: 4. CDR1 is LGHNA, CDR2 YSLEER, per germline. The CDR3 runs 14 residues. This CDR3 reads CASSHRSGGGEQFF. In nucleotides, the CDR3 is TGCGCCAGCAGCCACCGTAGCGGGGGGGGTGAGCAGTTCTTC.

V usage is TRBV7-2 and J usage is TRBJ2-1, with TRBD2 matching over 12 bases. The germline gives CDR1 SGHTA, CDR2 FQGNSA. This CDR3 is built from 16 residues. J lost 6 bases, V lost 5 bases, and 8 bases had no gene match. The chain's CDR3 is CASSGWGLAGPNEQFF. The CDR3 DNA sequence: TGTGCCAGCAGCGGCTGGGGACTAGCGGGCCCCAATGAGCAGTTCTTC.

This clonotype showed up many times. The chain carries TRBV4-1 and TRBJ2-7; TRBD2 might be the D (5 bases). The V gene's germline CDR1 is MGHRA and CDR2 YSYEKL. There are 16 residues in the CDR3. The germline V and J ends were trimmed by 2 bases and 3 bases, with 17 bases remaining between them. The CDR3 DNA sequence: TGCGCCAGCAGCCAAAAAAGGGCAGCGGAGTTCTACGAGCAGTACTTC. It specifies CASSQKRAAEFYEQYF.

V gene TRBV6-4 combines with J gene TRBJ2-3; D may be TRBD2 (6 bases). CDR3 length: 14 amino acids. CDR1 and CDR2 from the germline V gene are MRHNA and SNTAGT. V shed 3 bases and J shed 7 bases, with 14 bases lying between them. DNA of the CDR3: TGTGCCAGCAGTGAAGCCGGGGGTGGGAATACGCAGTATTTT. Its protein is CASSEAGGGNTQYF.

The sample holds many counts of this clonotype. Written as DNA, the CDR3 is TGTGCCAGCAGTTTCACCACCGGCGCTGCAGAACACAATGAGCAGTTCTTC. Translated: CASSFTTGAAEHNEQFF. The V gene is TRBV28, the J gene TRBJ2-1; D is uncertain. CDR3 length equals 17 residues. Trimming left V 3 bases short and J 5 bases short, with 20 bases between. Germline V gene lookup returns CDR1 MDHEN and CDR2 SYDVKM. The full variable domain, completed using reference TRBV28 and TRBJ2-1, is DVKVTQSSRYLVKRTGEKVFLECVQDMDHENMFWYRQDPGLGLRLIYFSYDVKMKEKGDIPEGYSVSREKKERFSLILESASTNQTSMYLCASSFTTGAAEHNEQFFGPGTRLTVL.

The chain joins TRBV3-1 to TRBJ2-3, with D possibly called TRBD1 or TRBD2 (5 bases each). The V and J ends lost 5 bases and 2 bases respectively, with 11 bases between them. This CDR3 is built from 14 residues. CDR1 LGHDT and CDR2 YNNKEL come from the germline V gene (reference sequence). CDR3 amino acids: CASSGVGDTDTQYF. DNA of the CDR3: TGTGCCAGCAGCGGCGTGGGGGACACAGATACGCAGTATTTT.

Ten or more counts support this clonotype. The CDR3 region has the DNA TGTGCCAGCAGCCTATTATGGGACAGCTACGAGCAGTACTTC. It codes for CASSLLWDSYEQYF. V gene TRBV11-2 combines with J gene TRBJ2-7; 7 bases align to TRBD1. The V gene's germline CDR1 is SGHAT and CDR2 FQNNGV. The CDR3 loop spans 14 amino acids. Losses at the gene ends were 5 bases for V and 3 bases for J; bases not matched to a gene: 7.

The DNA for the CDR3 is TGTGCCACCGGACAGGGAGCAACTAATGAAAAACTGTTTTTT. Encoded protein: CATGQGATNEKLFF. The chain uses TRBV10-3 and TRBJ1-4; 8 positions agree with TRBD1. V lost 10 bases, J lost 0 bases, and 4 bases stayed unmatched. Germline-derived CDR1 and CDR2 are ENHRY and SYGVKD. CDR3 size: 14 residues.

The chain employs TRBV15 and TRBJ1-1; D may be TRBD1 (5 bases). V dropped 4 bases and J dropped 0 bases, with 12 bases sitting between them. This CDR3 has 15 amino acids. CDR1 is LNHNV and CDR2 is YYDKDF in the germline V gene (reference sequence). CDR3 protein: CATSTRGTLNTEAFF. The CDR3 bases are TGTGCCACCAGCACCCGGGGGACCCTGAACACTGAAGCTTTCTTT.